The rows below give T cell receptor beta chains drawn from one sample of a study of cytomegalovirus exposure and HLA in healthy donors. Sequencing was performed with immunoSEQ multiplex PCR; in TCRdb, only in-frame clones are kept and a portion is missing. The table shows 95,000 to 150,000 clones, with roughly four fifths occurring only once. Sequenced material: PBMCs. Receptor source: a woman in her forties or fifties in good health and CMV-seropositive. The CDR3 runs from the conserved cysteine through the conserved F or W. Fields, in order: D gene, clone size, V gene, J gene, CDR3 protein, CDR3 DNA. The D gene is left open where the match is weak. A clone size is listed for some rows: how often the clone was seen (once, few, many), or a class if it is expanded.

>TRBD2|.|TRBV13|TRBJ2-1
CASSLSGGGTYNEQFF
TGTGCCAGCAGCCTCAGCGGGGGGGGCACCTACAATGAGCAGTTCTTC
>.|.|TRBV28|TRBJ1-2
CASSSTELRPYGYTF
TGTGCCAGCAGTTCAACGGAACTCAGGCCCTATGGCTACACCTTC
>.|few|TRBV5-4|TRBJ2-1
CASSWGLQNEQFF
TGTGCCAGCAGCTGGGGGCTCCAGAATGAGCAGTTCTTC
>TRBD2|.|TRBV7-6|TRBJ2-1
CASTRQLQRGPDNEQFF
TGTGCCAGCACTCGACAACTCCAGCGGGGGCCCGACAATGAGCAGTTCTTC
>.|.|TRBV4-1|TRBJ2-4
CASSQERTIQYF
TGCGCCAGCAGCCAAGAGCGGACTATTCAGTACTTC
>.|.|TRBV28|TRBJ1-2
CASTLGGVMYGYTF
TGTGCCAGCACCCTGGGAGGGGTCATGTATGGCTACACCTTC
>TRBD1|.|TRBV7-2|TRBJ2-7
CASRDSDSYEQYF
TGTGCCAGCCGGGACAGTGACTCCTACGAGCAGTACTTC
>TRBD1|once|TRBV4-1|TRBJ2-7
CASSPAGTGGSYEQYF
TGCGCCAGCAGCCCCGCCGGGACAGGGGGCTCCTACGAGCAGTACTTC
>TRBD1|.|TRBV5-1|TRBJ1-3
CASSQTGNAMTIYF
TGCGCCAGCAGCCAGACAGGGAATGCGATGACCATATATTTT
>.|.|TRBV5-1|TRBJ1-6
CASSIDSNYNSPLHF
TGCGCCAGCAGCATTGACAGCAACTATAATTCACCCCTCCACTTC